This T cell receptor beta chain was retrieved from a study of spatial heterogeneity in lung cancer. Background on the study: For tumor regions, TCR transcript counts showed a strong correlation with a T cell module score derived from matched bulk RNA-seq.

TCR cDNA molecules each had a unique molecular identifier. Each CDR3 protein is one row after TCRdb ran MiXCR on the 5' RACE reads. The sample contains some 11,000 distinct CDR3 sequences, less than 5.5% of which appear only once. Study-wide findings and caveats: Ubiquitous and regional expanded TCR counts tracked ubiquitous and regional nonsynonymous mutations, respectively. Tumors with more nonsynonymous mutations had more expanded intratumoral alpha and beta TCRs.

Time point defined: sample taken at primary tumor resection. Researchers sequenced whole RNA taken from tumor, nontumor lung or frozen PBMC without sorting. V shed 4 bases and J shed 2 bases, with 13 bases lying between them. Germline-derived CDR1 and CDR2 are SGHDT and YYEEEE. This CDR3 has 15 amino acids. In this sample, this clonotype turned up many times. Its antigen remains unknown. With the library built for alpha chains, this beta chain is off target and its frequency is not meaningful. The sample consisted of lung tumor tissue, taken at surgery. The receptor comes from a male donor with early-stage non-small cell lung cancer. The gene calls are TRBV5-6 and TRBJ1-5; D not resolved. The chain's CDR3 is CASSIRANGNQPQHF. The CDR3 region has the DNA TGTGCCAGCAGCATCCGGGCGAACGGCAATCAGCCCCAGCATTTT.